These 30 T cell receptor beta chains share one sample of origin, sequenced in a study of T-cell reconstitution after alpha-beta-depleted transplantation in children. Unique molecular identifiers were built into the TCRbeta library. From the PCR reads, TCRdb called clonotypes with MiXCR, one entry per CDR3 protein. The sample shows fewer than 550,000 distinct CDR3 sequences, roughly 11% of them seen only once. The sample here was PBMCs, mostly from graft donor cells, taken 180 days after TCRalphabeta/CD19-depleted stem cell transplant. These receptors were obtained from a female patient aged 2-9 years who had a stem cell transplant for aplastic anemia, so the T cells may come from the graft donor.

The chain is built from TRBV6-2 or TRBV6-3 and TRBJ2-2; no definite D call. This CDR3 comprises 15 residues. The V end lost 4 bases, the J end lost 1 base, and 10 bases lay between the germline ends. CDR1 and CDR2 (germline): MNHEY, SVGEGT. The CDR3 DNA reads as TGTGCCAGCAGTTTCCCGACGATGAACACCGGGGAGCTGTTTTTT. Protein sequence: CASSFPTMNTGELFF.

This clonotype was observed a few times. The chain combines TRBV20-1 with TRBJ2-7, with 8 bases identical to TRBD2. Trimming took 1 base from V and 2 from J; bases not matched to a gene: 4. The germline gives CDR1 DFQATT, CDR2 SNEGSKA (reference sequence). The CDR3 covers 14 residues. CDR3 coding DNA: TGCAGTGCTAGAGGACTAGCGCAAACCTACGAGCAGTACTTC. Protein product: CSARGLAQTYEQYF.

J is TRBJ2-7 and V is TRBV29-1; possibly TRBD2 for D (7 bases). V was clipped by 0 bases and J by 2 bases, with 14 bases between them. The germline V gene has CDR1 SQVTM and CDR2 ANQGSEA. The CDR3 is 15 amino acids. The DNA of the CDR3 is TGCAGCGTTGAAGAACTCGGGGGGACACCCTACGAGCAGTACTTC. Protein sequence: CSVEELGGTPYEQYF.

The V and J genes are TRBV20-1 and TRBJ2-3; unclear D gene. V lost 1 base and J 3 bases, leaving 8 bases between the germline ends. The germline gives CDR1 DFQATT, CDR2 SNEGSKA (reference sequence). This CDR3 comprises 13 residues. DNA of the CDR3: TGCAGTGCTAGAGGGTGGGGAACAGATACGCAGTATTTT. Amino acid sequence: CSARGWGTDTQYF.

As to this clonotype: This may come from a read error, since a much larger clone is one base off. The rearrangement joins TRBV28 to TRBJ1-4; weak D call: TRBD1 (6 bases). Germline CDR1 MDHEN, CDR2 SYDVKM. Between the trimmed V and J ends, which lost 5 bases and 8 bases, there was a span of 21 bases. The CDR3 has 16 amino acids. The CDR3 sequence: CASSAEWGQVQEKLFF. CDR3 bases: TGTGCCAGCAGTGCGGAATGGGGGCAAGTTCAAGAAAAACTGTTTTTT.

This clonotype was seen only a few times. As DNA, the CDR3 is TGTGCCACCAGCACTGGGACTAGCGGACTCCAAGAGACCCAGTACTTC. This gives the protein CATSTGTSGLQETQYF. The chain joins TRBV15 to TRBJ2-5; TRBD2 matches 11 bases. V lost 4 bases to trimming and J lost 1 base; unmatched junction nucleotides: 5. The CDR3 totals 16 residues. Germline V gives CDR1 LNHNV, CDR2 YYDKDF (reference sequence).

This chain uses TRBV7-2 with TRBJ1-4; D is perhaps TRBD1 (5 bases). This CDR3 comprises 14 residues. Trimming took off 5 bases at V and 6 bases at J, with 13 bases between the two ends. Germline V gene sequence: CDR1 SGHTA, CDR2 FQGNSA. The CDR3 loop reads CASSKGGADEKLFF. The CDR3 region has the DNA TGTGCCAGCAGCAAGGGAGGGGCTGATGAAAAACTGTTTTTT.

The table lists this clonotype with many counts. The chain couples TRBV5-1 to TRBJ1-1; D is ambiguous. CDR3 length equals 16 residues. Germline lookup yields CDR1 SGHRS and CDR2 YFSETQ. The V end lost 3 bases, the J end lost 3 bases, and 18 bases lay between the germline ends. CDR3 DNA sequence: TGCGCCAGCAGCTGGACGAAGGATTTGGCCCACACTGAAGCTTTCTTT. This codes for CASSWTKDLAHTEAFF.

The J gene is TRBJ2-2, the V gene TRBV7-2, with D maybe TRBD2 (5 bases). This CDR3 has 15 residues. The germline V gene has CDR1 SGHTA and CDR2 FQGNSA. V dropped 6 bases and J dropped 3 bases, with 14 bases sitting between them. This CDR3 reads CASSLDGKYTGELFF. In DNA, the CDR3 is TGTGCCAGCAGTCTCGACGGGAAGTACACCGGGGAGCTGTTTTTT. The complete variable domain, with remaining parts taken from reference TRBV7-2 and TRBJ2-2, reads GAGVSQSPSNKVTEKGKDVELRCDPISGHTALYWYRQSLGQGLEFLIYFQGNSAPDKSGLPSDRFSAERTGGSVSTLTIQRTQQEDSAVYLCASSLDGKYTGELFFGEGSRLTVL.

The chain uses TRBV5-6 and TRBJ2-7; possibly TRBD2 for D (5 bases). Germline V CDR1 and CDR2: SGHDT, YYEEEE. V shed 4 bases and J shed 4 bases, with 18 bases lying between them. This CDR3 contains 15 residues. CDR3 loop: CASSPGSLREYEQYF. CDR3 sequence (DNA): TGTGCCAGCAGCCCCGGCTCGTTACGGGAATACGAGCAGTACTTC.

The chain links TRBV15 to TRBJ2-1, with D possibly being TRBD1 (5 bases). Trimming removed 1 base from V and 2 bases from J, with 18 bases in between. CDR3 length: 18 residues. Germline V CDR1 and CDR2: LNHNV, YYDKDF (reference sequence). The CDR3 DNA sequence: TGTGCCACCAGCAGAGTACCACAGGAGTCCATAGCCTACAATGAGCAGTTCTTC. It yields the protein CATSRVPQESIAYNEQFF.

The chain uses TRBV3-1 and TRBJ1-2; D is ambiguous. V gave up 3 bases and J gave up 5 bases, with 4 bases separating them. The germline CDR1 and CDR2 sequences are LGHDT and YNNKEL (reference sequence). The CDR3 spans 11 residues. The CDR3 sequence: CASSHYYGYTF. The CDR3 nucleotides read TGTGCCAGCAGCCATTATTATGGCTACACCTTC.

This clonotype was observed a few times. This chain connects TRBV27 to TRBJ1-2; 7 nucleotides align to TRBD1. The length of the CDR3 is 17 residues. V shed 0 bases and J 0 bases; nucleotides not matched to a gene: 7. Germline lookup yields CDR1 MNHEY and CDR2 SMNVEV (reference sequence). The DNA for the CDR3 is TGTGCCAGCAGTTTATCTTGGGACAGTCTAGCTAACTATGGCTACACCTTC. Translating it yields CASSLSWDSLANYGYTF.

This clonotype was counted at least ten times. The chain carries TRBV5-1 and TRBJ2-1; no clear D. CDR3 length: 16 residues. Trimming took 4 bases from V and 0 from J, leaving 14 bases between them. Germline CDR1 is SGHRS and CDR2 is YFSETQ. The CDR3 DNA reads TGCGCCAGCAGCCGTGGACCGAACCTCTCCTACAATGAGCAGTTCTTC. Translated: CASSRGPNLSYNEQFF.

The rearrangement uses TRBV10-3 and TRBJ2-1, with D hard to call. V lost 0 bases and J 5 bases, leaving 5 bases between the germline ends. This CDR3 is built from 13 residues. The germline gives CDR1 ENHRY, CDR2 SYGVKD. The CDR3 protein is CAISESTNNEQFF. In DNA, the CDR3 is TGTGCCATCAGTGAGTCGACCAACAATGAGCAGTTCTTC.

The chain employs TRBV12-3 or TRBV12-4 and TRBJ1-3, with a weak D call TRBD1 (6 bases). V was clipped by 4 bases and J by 4 bases, with 11 bases between them. This CDR3 spans 14 amino acids. The CDR3 reads CASSWGTRGNTIYF. The CDR3 DNA follows: TGTGCCAGCAGTTGGGGGACAAGGGGAAACACCATATATTTT.

As DNA, the CDR3 is TGTGCCAGCTCACAAGACTTCAGTGTCTCGAGCTCCTACAATGAGCAGTTCTTC. Protein sequence: CASSQDFSVSSSYNEQFF. V is TRBV18 and J is TRBJ2-1; no clear D gene. This CDR3 comprises 18 residues. V was cut by 4 bases and J by 0 bases, with 19 bases left in between. The germline V gene encodes CDR1 KGHSH and CDR2 LQKENI. Full variable domain (outside the CDR3, taken from reference TRBV18 and TRBJ2-1): NAGVMQNPRHLVRRRGQEARLRCSPMKGHSHVYWYRQLPEEGLKFMVYLQKENIIDESGMPKERFSAEFPKEGPSILRIQQVVRGDSAAYFCASSQDFSVSSSYNEQFFGPGTRLTVL.

The chain links TRBV9 to TRBJ2-2, with D perhaps matching TRBD1 (6 bases). This CDR3 region has 16 residues. Looked up from germline, CDR1 is SGDLS and CDR2 is YYNGEE. V gave up 0 bases and J gave up 0 bases, with 9 bases separating them. DNA for the CDR3: TGTGCCAGCAGCGTAGTGGGGGCCCCGAACACCGGGGAGCTGTTTTTT. Translated: CASSVVGAPNTGELFF.

This clonotype was seen a handful of times. The chain uses TRBV20-1 and TRBJ1-2; 8 bases fit TRBD1. The trim removed 5 bases at V and 7 bases at J, leaving 3 bases unmatched. The CDR3 is made up of 11 amino acids. From germline, CDR1 is DFQATT and CDR2 SNEGSKA (reference sequence). CDR3 coding DNA: TGCAGTGCTTTGGACAGGGTTGGCTACACCTTC. It specifies CSALDRVGYTF.

This chain links TRBV7-3 with TRBJ2-2; the match to TRBD2 covers 9 bases. Germline CDR1 SGHTA, CDR2 FQGTGA. With 1 base clipped from V and 4 bases from J, the junction kept 10 bases outside the gene matches. This CDR3 comprises 18 residues. In DNA, the CDR3 is TGTGCCAGCAGCTTAAGTGGCGGGAGGGACCACCCCACCGGGGAGCTGTTTTTT. Translating it yields CASSLSGGRDHPTGELFF.

This sequence joins TRBV11-1 and TRBJ2-4, with 9 bases aligning to TRBD1. J lost 0 bases, V lost 5 bases, and 14 bases had no gene match. The germline V gene has CDR1 SGHAT and CDR2 FQDESV (reference sequence). This CDR3 region has 19 residues. The CDR3 reads CASSATTGGLTVAKNIQYF. CDR3 nucleotides: TGTGCCAGCAGCGCCACCACAGGGGGCCTTACGGTAGCCAAAAACATTCAGTACTTC.

CDR3 sequence reads: CASSEQTGNNEQFF. For the CDR3, the DNA is TGTGCCAGCAGTGAACAGACAGGGAACAATGAGCAGTTCTTC. The V gene is TRBV12-3 or TRBV12-4, the J gene TRBJ2-1; TRBD1 aligns across 7 bases. The CDR3 is 14 residues long. V lost 5 bases and J lost 5; bases outside the gene matches: 6.

The V gene is TRBV4-3, the J gene TRBJ2-5, with 7 bases identical to TRBD2. Germline CDR1 reads LGHNA; CDR2 reads YSLEER. Trimming at V came to 4 bases and at J to 5 bases, leaving 10 bases not matched to a gene. The CDR3 sequence is 15 residues long. The CDR3 region has the DNA TGCGCCAGCAGCCCCTCCGGGGGGTCGGGGGAGACCCAGTACTTC. This codes for CASSPSGGSGETQYF.

This clonotype has more than one count but fewer than ten. V gene TRBV6-2 or TRBV6-3 combines with J gene TRBJ2-7, with D uncertain. Germline CDR1 is MNHEY and CDR2 is SVGEGT. V gave up 9 bases and J gave up 4 bases, with 19 bases separating them. The CDR3 is 14 amino acids. The CDR3 coding sequence is TGTGCCAGTCTCACGAGAGGCGCTGATTACGAGCAGTACTTC. Residues: CASLTRGADYEQYF.

The CDR3 bases are TGTGCCATCAGCGGGACTAGCGGGAGTAGGAACATTCAGTACTTC. The encoded protein is CAISGTSGSRNIQYF. V usage is TRBV10-3 and J usage is TRBJ2-4; 14 positions match TRBD2. Trimming at V came to 6 bases and at J to 7 bases, leaving 5 bases not matched to a gene. The CDR3 has 15 amino acids. CDR1 and CDR2 (germline): ENHRY, SYGVKD.

This clonotype was detected only a few times. The rearrangement joins TRBV15 to TRBJ2-1; tentative D call: TRBD2 (5 bases). This CDR3 comprises 13 residues. V dropped 0 bases and J dropped 13 bases, with 13 bases sitting between them. CDR1 and CDR2 from the germline V gene are LNHNV and YYDKDF (reference sequence). The CDR3 DNA follows: TGTGCCACCAGCAGAGATTACACTAGTTATCAGTTCTTC. Amino acid sequence: CATSRDYTSYQFF.

This clonotype was counted at least ten times. The chain employs TRBV25-1 and TRBJ1-1; D remains unclear. V lost 2 bases to trimming and J lost 7 bases, with 11 bases between them. In germline, CDR1 is MGHDK, CDR2 SYGVNS. The CDR3 extends over 13 amino acids. In nucleotides, the CDR3 is TGTGCCAGCAGTGAAGGGTCTGTTAATGAAGCTTTCTTT. Its translation is CASSEGSVNEAFF.

The chain is built from TRBV4-3 and TRBJ2-7; D is ambiguous. The CDR3 loop spans 15 amino acids. V was trimmed by 0 bases and J by 0 bases, leaving 9 bases between them. Germline V gene lookup returns CDR1 LGHNA and CDR2 YSLEER. CDR3: CASSQDPDGSYEQYF. CDR3 nucleotide sequence: TGCGCCAGCAGCCAAGACCCGGACGGCTCCTACGAGCAGTACTTC.

Many counts were recorded for this clonotype. The genes are TRBV6-2 or TRBV6-3 and TRBJ1-5; perhaps TRBD1 as D (5 bases). Germline-derived CDR1 and CDR2 are MNHEY and SVGEGT. The CDR3 runs to 13 residues. The ends were cut back, 5 bases at V and 2 bases at J, with 7 bases in the middle. CDR3 amino acids: CASSGGGNQPQHF. In DNA form, the CDR3 reads TGTGCCAGCAGTGGAGGGGGCAATCAGCCCCAGCATTTT.

This clonotype appeared a few times. The chain uses TRBV29-1 and TRBJ2-1; possibly TRBD2 for D (6 bases). Trimming removed 3 bases at V and 1 base at J, with 7 bases between. CDR1 is SQVTM and CDR2 is ANQGSEA in the germline V gene. There are 13 residues in the CDR3. The CDR3 DNA follows: TGCAGCGTTGACGGGGGATCCTACAATGAGCAGTTCTTC. The encoded protein is CSVDGGSYNEQFF.